This is a list of T cell receptor beta chains from one sample in a study of T cell responses to AZD1222 COVID-19 vaccine. Clones were sequenced by immunoSEQ multiplex PCR, and TCRdb holds only the in-frame ones, with some missing. The table has about 96,000 clones, roughly 90% seen once. The sequenced sample was peripheral blood, obtained on day 0 of AZD1222 vaccination. These receptors were obtained from an adult in good health. Each CDR3 is given with its conserved first and last residue. The order of the fields is CDR3 DNA, CDR3 protein, clone size, D gene, J gene, V gene. A D gene is named only where the DNA matches it firmly. Only some rows state a clone size, as once, few, many or a class for expanded clones.

TGTGCCACCGGGGTCGTGGAGCAGTACTTC	CATGVVEQYF	.	.	TRBJ2-7	TRBV6-5
TGTGCCAGCAGCAGGGGACAGGGGTACACCGGGGAGCTGTTTTTT	CASSRGQGYTGELFF	.	TRBD1	TRBJ2-2	TRBV11-3
TGTGCCTGGGGTACAGGGACCTCCTACGAGCAGTACTTC	CAWGTGTSYEQYF	.	.	TRBJ2-7	TRBV30
TGTGCCAGCAGCCGCGGAGGGGGCGCGGTTTGGGGCTACACCTTC	CASSRGGGAVWGYTF	once	TRBD1	TRBJ1-2	TRBV6-2/TRBV6-3
TGTGCCTGGGGAGGGACAGAGGGCAATCAGCCCCAGCATTTT	CAWGGTEGNQPQHF	.	TRBD1	TRBJ1-5	TRBV30
TGCGCCAGCAGCCACGAGTGGGGGGCCGGGGAGCTGTTTTTT	CASSHEWGAGELFF	.	.	TRBJ2-2	TRBV4-3
TGCGCCAGCAGACTAGGGCAAGAGACCCAGTACTTC	CASRLGQETQYF	.	.	TRBJ2-5	TRBV5-1
TGTGCCATCAGTGAGCCCTGGACTAGCGGATCGTCCTACGAGCAGTACTTC	CAISEPWTSGSSYEQYF	.	TRBD2	TRBJ2-7	TRBV10-3
TGCGCCAGCAGCCAGCCAGGGGGCGCGAGCTCCTACGAGCAGTACTTC	CASSQPGGASSYEQYF	.	TRBD1	TRBJ2-7	TRBV5-1
TGCGCCAGCAGCTTGTCTGATCGCGCAGACAATGAGCAGTTCTTC	CASSLSDRADNEQFF	.	.	TRBJ2-1	TRBV5-1
TGTGCCAGTAGCACCGGGAGGGCGGGCACCGGGGAGCTGTTTTTT	CASSTGRAGTGELFF	.	TRBD2	TRBJ2-2	TRBV19
TGTGCCAGCAGCTTACTAGCGGGTCCCGCCGGGGAGCTGTTTTTT	CASSLLAGPAGELFF	.	TRBD2	TRBJ2-2	TRBV7-9
TGTGCCAGCAGTCCCGAAGGGGTTGGGTTACGGGGCACTGAAGCTTTCTTT	CASSPEGVGLRGTEAFF	.	.	TRBJ1-1	TRBV25-1
TGTGCCAGCTCCCCTGGGGGAGGGGATGAGCAGTTCTTC	CASSPGGGDEQFF	once	TRBD2	TRBJ2-1	TRBV18
TGTGCCAGCTCACCACCGAATGGGCAGGGAAAGACTGAAGCTTTCTTT	CASSPPNGQGKTEAFF	.	.	TRBJ1-1	TRBV18
TGTGCCTGGAGTGCCCTGACTAGCCCCTACGAGCAGTACTTC	CAWSALTSPYEQYF	.	TRBD2	TRBJ2-7	TRBV30
TGTGCCAGCAGTTACTCTCCAGCGGGAATCGAAGATACGCAGTATTTT	CASSYSPAGIEDTQYF	.	TRBD2	TRBJ2-3	TRBV6-5
TGTGCCAGTAGTACCACTCGACAGGGCACTGAAGCTTTCTTT	CASSTTRQGTEAFF	.	TRBD1	TRBJ1-1	TRBV19
TGTGCCAGCAGTGAAGCCGGGACCTCTAATTCACCCCTCCACTTT	CASSEAGTSNSPLHF	.	.	TRBJ1-6	TRBV6-1
TGTGCCAGCAGCCGGGCTGTGGTTGAGCAGTTCTTC	CASSRAVVEQFF	.	.	TRBJ2-1	TRBV5-6
TGTGCCAGCAGCTTGACGCATTCATACGAGCAGTACTTC	CASSLTHSYEQYF	.	.	TRBJ2-7	TRBV5-6
TGTGCCTGGAGCGTGGGACGCCGGGACCGCCAAGAGACCCAGTACTTC	CAWSVGRRDRQETQYF	.	.	TRBJ2-5	TRBV30
TGTGCCAGTAGTATGTGGTCGGGGGTAGCAGATACGCAGTATTTT	CASSMWSGVADTQYF	.	.	TRBJ2-3	TRBV19
TGTGCCAGCAGCTACGACAGGCAAGAGACCCAGTACTTC	CASSYDRQETQYF	once	.	TRBJ2-5	TRBV6-1
TGCGCCAGCAGCCAAGATCCCCTCCGTCCAGCGAGCGAGCAGTACTTC	CASSQDPLRPASEQYF	.	.	TRBJ2-7	TRBV4-3
TGTGCCAGCAGTGAACCGCCGGGCGGGAGTGACACCGGGGAGCTGTTTTTT	CASSEPPGGSDTGELFF	.	TRBD2	TRBJ2-2	TRBV6-1
TGTGCCAGCAGCTTAGGTGCTAGTTCCCCAGATACGCAGTATTTT	CASSLGASSPDTQYF	.	.	TRBJ2-3	TRBV7-2
TGTGCCAGCAGCCGGGCCTCGGGCTACAATGAGCAGTTCTTC	CASSRASGYNEQFF	.	.	TRBJ2-1	TRBV5-6
TGTGCCAGCAGCTTGACGGGGGCGGGCACCGGGGAGCTGTTTTTT	CASSLTGAGTGELFF	.	.	TRBJ2-2	TRBV5-6
TGTGCCAGCAGGGGGAACTCCTACGAGCAGTACTTC	CASRGNSYEQYF	.	.	TRBJ2-7	TRBV2
TGCGCCAGCACGACCGGGACAGGGCTTTCACCCCTCCACTTT	CASTTGTGLSPLHF	few	TRBD1	TRBJ1-6	TRBV5-1
TGTGCCAGCAGCACCCTAACGTCGGGTGGCTACACCTTC	CASSTLTSGGYTF	.	.	TRBJ1-2	TRBV6-2/TRBV6-3
TGTGCCAGTAGTATTGGAACCCCGACAGGTTTGGGCAATCAGCCCCAGCATTTT	CASSIGTPTGLGNQPQHF	.	.	TRBJ1-5	TRBV19
TGTGCCAGCAGATTTTTGGACAGAGCGAACACTGAAGCTTTCTTT	CASRFLDRANTEAFF	.	.	TRBJ1-1	TRBV2
TGTGCCAGCAGCCAAGCTGCCCGAACCTACGAGCAGTACTTC	CASSQAARTYEQYF	.	.	TRBJ2-7	TRBV4-2
TGTGCCAGCAGCGTACAGGGAGGAGAAGAGACCCAGTACTTC	CASSVQGGEETQYF	.	.	TRBJ2-5	TRBV9
TGTGCCAGCAGCGGAACAGGGGTAAATCAGCCCCAGCATTTT	CASSGTGVNQPQHF	.	TRBD1	TRBJ1-5	TRBV7-2
TGCGCCAGCAGCTCGATAGAGGCAGGGGAAGCTTTCTTT	CASSSIEAGEAFF	.	.	TRBJ1-1	TRBV5-1
TGTGCCAGCTCACCCACGACAGATACGCAGTATTTT	CASSPTTDTQYF	.	.	TRBJ2-3	TRBV18
TGTGCCAGCAGCTTGGATCCCGGGTACGGCTACACCTTC	CASSLDPGYGYTF	.	.	TRBJ1-2	TRBV5-4
TGTGCCAGTAGTACGACTAGCGTTACCCACGAGCAGTACTTC	CASSTTSVTHEQYF	.	TRBD2	TRBJ2-7	TRBV19
TGTGCCAGTAGTATAGCGGCAGCTAGCGGGAGCCGGACCCAGTACTTC	CASSIAAASGSRTQYF	.	TRBD2	TRBJ2-5	TRBV19
TGTGCCAGCAGCCCATCGGGACAGATCTACAATGAGCAGTTCTTC	CASSPSGQIYNEQFF	.	TRBD1	TRBJ2-1	TRBV5-6
TGTGCCAGCAGCTTGGGGGCCGAGCAGTTCTTC	CASSLGAEQFF	.	.	TRBJ2-1	TRBV5-6